This note documents a single T cell receptor beta chain sequence. Its antigen is not known. This CDR3 is built from 14 residues. V gave up 6 bases and J gave up 5 bases, with 16 bases separating them. The germline gives CDR1 LNHNV, CDR2 YYDKDF (reference sequence). This specimen comes from a study of OX40 agonist ivuxolimab in advanced cancers. Whole-study context: Patients' therapy was ivuxolimab, an antibody that acts as an agonist of OX40 (CD134). Ivuxolimab was administered intravenously to patients at 0.01 to 10 mg/kg every 2 weeks. Eligibility rules accepted prior anti-PD-1, anti-PD-L1 or anti-CTLA-4 therapy, and around 44% had some. The study, taken as a whole, reports: Low clonal expansion, among the lowest seen, marked partial responders at 0.1-3.0 mg/kg.

The assay was immunoSEQ multiplex PCR, and TCRdb's table has in-frame clones only and misses some. The table lists around 50,000 clones, around 89% of them singletons, with less than 40% in the top ten. The origin of this receptor is an adult with an advanced solid tumor such as melanoma, head and neck, liver or kidney cancer. The chain joins TRBV15 to TRBJ1-2; tentatively, D is TRBD1 (6 bases). The material sequenced was CD4+ or CD8+ T cells sorted from blood, taken in a trial of the OX40 agonist ivuxolimab. Here the CDR3 DNA reads TGTGCCACCAGTCTGGGGGGCAGGGATTATGGCTACACCTTC. Translated: CATSLGGRDYGYTF.